This T cell receptor (beta chain) was documented in a study of shared clonotypes between healthy human individuals. The assay was carried out at the deep level. Sequencing was performed with immunoSEQ multiplex PCR; in TCRdb, only in-frame clones are kept and a portion is missing. There are around 2,000,000 clones in the sample; approximately 94% occur only once, and approximately 1% lies in the top ten. Positively selected for CCR7, the CD45RO-negative cells used as naive CD8 cells excluded terminally differentiated effector memory CD45RA+ cells. As regards this clone: The antigen remains unidentified.

The study, taken as a whole, reports: Between several donors, naive CD4 clonotypes were shared at a level of around 5.2%. Naive subsets generally had larger estimated richness than memory subsets.

CDR1 MGHRA and CDR2 YSYEKL come from the germline V gene. J lost 2 bases, V lost 0 bases, and 3 bases had no gene match. The CDR3 runs to 15 residues. Material: naive CD8+ T cells sorted from blood. The rearrangement uses TRBV4-1 and TRBJ2-7; TRBD2 agrees at 8 bases. This clonotype originated in a man younger than 35 in good health. The DNA of the CDR3 is TGCGCCAGCAGCCAAGAGCGGGGGGATACCTACGAGCAGTACTTC. It encodes CASSQERGDTYEQYF.